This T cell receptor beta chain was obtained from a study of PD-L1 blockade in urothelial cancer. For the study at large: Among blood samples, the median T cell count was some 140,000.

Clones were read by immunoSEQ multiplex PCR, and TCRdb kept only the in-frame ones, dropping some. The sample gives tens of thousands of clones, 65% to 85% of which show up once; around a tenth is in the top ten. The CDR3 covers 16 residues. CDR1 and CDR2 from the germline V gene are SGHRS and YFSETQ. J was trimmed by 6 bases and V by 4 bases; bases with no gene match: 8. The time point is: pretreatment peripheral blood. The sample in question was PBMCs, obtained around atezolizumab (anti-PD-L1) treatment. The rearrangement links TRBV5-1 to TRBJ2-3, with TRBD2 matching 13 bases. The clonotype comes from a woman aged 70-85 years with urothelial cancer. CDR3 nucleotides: TGCGCCAGCAGCCGTTCACTAGCGGGGGGGCCGGATACGCAGTATTTT. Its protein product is CASSRSLAGGPDTQYF.